This TCR beta chain stems from a study of cytomegalovirus exposure and HLA in healthy donors. Concerning this clone: The antigen is undetermined.

CDR3 size: 14 residues. Germline V gene data show CDR1 as LNHDA and CDR2 as SQIVND (reference sequence). Overall study results and limits: Reportedly, cytomegalovirus status was diagnosed with high sensitivity and specificity. Donors belonging to an Asian-associated ancestry cluster reportedly showed fewer N-insertions in productive TCRs than the 666-donor mean, according to what a later analysis found.

PCR used 60 Vbeta primers and 13 Jbeta primers. Libraries were prepared by immunoSEQ multiplex PCR; TCRdb keeps only in-frame clonotypes and omits some of them. The sample yields 100,000 or so clones, over 80% seen once. Sequencing was done on a sample of PBMCs. This clonotype was obtained from a man in his forties in good health and CMV-seronegative. The gene calls are TRBV19 and TRBJ2-5; 8 bases fit TRBD1. The J call may be faulty, since TRBJ2-7 better matches the DNA end. The CDR3 DNA is TGTGCCAGTAGTTCAGGGGGCGGCTCCTACGAGCAGTACTTC. This sequence encodes CASSSGGGSYEQYF.